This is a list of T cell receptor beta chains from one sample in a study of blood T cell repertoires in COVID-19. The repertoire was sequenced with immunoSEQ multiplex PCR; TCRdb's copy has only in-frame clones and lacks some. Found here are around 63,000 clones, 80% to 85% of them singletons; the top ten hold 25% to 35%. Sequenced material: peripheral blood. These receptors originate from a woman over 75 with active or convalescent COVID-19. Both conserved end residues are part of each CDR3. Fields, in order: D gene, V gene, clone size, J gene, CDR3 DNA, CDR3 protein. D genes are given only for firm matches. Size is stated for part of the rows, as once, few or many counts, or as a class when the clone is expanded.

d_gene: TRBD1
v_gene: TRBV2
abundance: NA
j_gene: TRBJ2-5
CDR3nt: TGTGCCAGCACCCTGGACAGGGGCCAAGAGACCCAGTACTTC
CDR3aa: CASTLDRGQETQYF

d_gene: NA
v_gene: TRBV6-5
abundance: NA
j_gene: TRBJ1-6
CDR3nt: TGTGCCAGCAGTTACTTTGACACGCCCTATAATTCACCCCTCCACTTT
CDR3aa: CASSYFDTPYNSPLHF

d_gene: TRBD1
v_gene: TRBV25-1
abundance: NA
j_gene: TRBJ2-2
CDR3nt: TGTGCCAGCACAGGGGGCGCGGCGAACACCGGGGAGCTGTTTTTT
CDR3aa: CASTGGAANTGELFF

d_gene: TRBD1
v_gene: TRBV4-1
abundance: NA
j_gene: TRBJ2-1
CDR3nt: TGCGCCAGCAGCCCAAGCCCCTTGGACAGGGCAGATGAGCAGTTCTTC
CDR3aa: CASSPSPLDRADEQFF

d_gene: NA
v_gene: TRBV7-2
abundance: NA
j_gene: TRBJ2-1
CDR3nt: TGTGCCAGCAGCTTAGCGGGGGGAAACAATGAGCAGTTCTTC
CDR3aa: CASSLAGGNNEQFF

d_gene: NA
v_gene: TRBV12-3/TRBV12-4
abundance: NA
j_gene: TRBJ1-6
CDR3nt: TGTGCCAGCAGTTTAGCCGAGGGACCCCTCCACTTT
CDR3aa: CASSLAEGPLHF

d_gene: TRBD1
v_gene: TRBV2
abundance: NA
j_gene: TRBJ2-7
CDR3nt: TGTGCCAGCCAGGACAGGGCTGGCGAGCAGTACTTC
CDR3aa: CASQDRAGEQYF

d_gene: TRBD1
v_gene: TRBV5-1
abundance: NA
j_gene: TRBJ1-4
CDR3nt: TGCGCCAGCAGCCCTAGGGACAGGGGGCGTGAAAAACTGTTTTTT
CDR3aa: CASSPRDRGREKLFF

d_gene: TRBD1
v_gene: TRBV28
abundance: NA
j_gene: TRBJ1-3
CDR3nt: TGTGCCAGCAGAGGGCGACAGGGGAGGGGAAACACCATATATTTT
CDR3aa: CASRGRQGRGNTIYF

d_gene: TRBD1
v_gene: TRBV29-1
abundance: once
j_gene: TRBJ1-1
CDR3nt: TGCAGCGCCGAAGGTCAGGGGGTCACTGAAGCTTTCTTT
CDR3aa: CSAEGQGVTEAFF

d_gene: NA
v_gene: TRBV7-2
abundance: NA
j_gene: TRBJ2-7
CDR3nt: TGTGCCAGCAGCTTGTCCAGGGACTACGAGCAGTACTTC
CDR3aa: CASSLSRDYEQYF

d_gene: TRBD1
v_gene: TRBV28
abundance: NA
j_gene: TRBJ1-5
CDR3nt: TGTGCCAGCAGTGGGGGGACAGTTACTAATAGCAATCAGCCCCAGCATTTT
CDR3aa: CASSGGTVTNSNQPQHF

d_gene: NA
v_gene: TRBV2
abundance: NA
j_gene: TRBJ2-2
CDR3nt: TGTGCCAGACTTGCGGACACCGGGGAGCTGTTTTTT
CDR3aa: CARLADTGELFF

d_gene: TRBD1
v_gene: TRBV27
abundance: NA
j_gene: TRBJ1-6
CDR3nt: TGTGCCAGCAGTTTAACGCCGGGACAGGGGAATTCACCCCTCCACTTT
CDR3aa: CASSLTPGQGNSPLHF

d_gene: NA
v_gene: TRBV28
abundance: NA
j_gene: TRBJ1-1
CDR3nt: TGTGCCAGCAGTTTATCCGACAGGATGAACACTGAAGCTTTCTTT
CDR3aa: CASSLSDRMNTEAFF

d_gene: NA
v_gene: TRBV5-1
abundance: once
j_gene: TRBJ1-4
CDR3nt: TGCGCCAGCAGCCCCGGACTCGGACCAAATGAAAAACTGTTTTTT
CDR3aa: CASSPGLGPNEKLFF

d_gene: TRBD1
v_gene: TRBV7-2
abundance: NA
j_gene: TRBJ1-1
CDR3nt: TGTGCCAGCAGCTTAGTTTCCCTCGGGACAGGAGTCCAGACTGAAGCTTTCTTT
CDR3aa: CASSLVSLGTGVQTEAFF

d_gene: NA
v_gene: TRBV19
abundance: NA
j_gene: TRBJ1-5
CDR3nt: TGTGCCAGTAAGGGAGGGCAGACAAATCAGCCCCAGCATTTT
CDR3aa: CASKGGQTNQPQHF

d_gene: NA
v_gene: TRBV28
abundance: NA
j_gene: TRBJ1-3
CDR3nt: TGTGCCAGCAGTCTGGGGGGGACTATGAGAAACACCATATATTTT
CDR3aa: CASSLGGTMRNTIYF

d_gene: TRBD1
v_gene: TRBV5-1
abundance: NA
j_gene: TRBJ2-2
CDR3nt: TGCGCCAGCAGCCCGGCCACGGGACAGACGAACACCGGGGAGCTGTTTTTT
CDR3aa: CASSPATGQTNTGELFF

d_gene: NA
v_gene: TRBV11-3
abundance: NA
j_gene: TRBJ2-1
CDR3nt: TGTGCCAGCAGCCCGAGCCTAGGTGAGCAGTTCTTC
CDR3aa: CASSPSLGEQFF

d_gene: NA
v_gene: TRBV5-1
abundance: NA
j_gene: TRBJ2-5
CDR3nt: TGCGCCAGCAGCTTGGGGACGTGGGTAACAGGGCCTCAAGAGACCCAGTACTTC
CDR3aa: CASSLGTWVTGPQETQYF